Below, one T cell receptor (beta chain) is given with its context. Its specific antigen is unknown. No clone much larger than this one lies a single base away; base qualities are absent. This sample is drawn from a study of T cell responses to AZD1222 COVID-19 vaccine (dated by TCRdb to the early 2020s). Study-level background: AZD1222 recipients with second doses at about 4 weeks or about 12 weeks were pooled, because spike-specific TCR depth and breadth did not differ between schedules. TCR sequencing was performed for about 240 trial participants, of whom 207 were given two doses of AZD1222 and some 26 were given two doses of MenACWY control vaccine. Trial participants were enrolled by age into 18-55, 56-69 and 70-plus year subgroups, with about 150, 28 and 57 TCR-sequenced participants respectively.

The meaning of the sample's time point label: baseline before first vaccination. Samples from vaccinated people were obtained from the UK trials COV001 and COV002, which included a single-blind randomized controlled phase 2/3 trial of AZD1222 (ChAdOx1 nCoV-19) in healthy adults. For TCRbeta chain sequencing, PBMC samples were collected from trial participants at day 0 and at day 28 after the second dose. The investigation overall reported the following: CD4 TCRs associated with the vaccine covered the entire spike protein, and the dominant responses were in regions 160-218 and 743-854. Nearly half of unique spike-specific TCRs reportedly recognized epitopes outside regions mutated in the B.1.351 and B.1.1.7 variants. Participants were mostly white British and included more females than males, and it was suggested by the authors that clonal diversity may have been underestimated. In the small 56-69-year group, the increase in depth fell short of significance, most likely because of low power. Because no day 14 peak-response samples were available, repertoires were characterized only after the peak T cell response. Only a handful of AZD1222 recipients were SARS-CoV-2 seropositive at baseline, limiting conclusions about previously exposed vaccinees. After two AZD1222 doses, spike-specific TCR breadth and depth were significantly higher than at day 0 and than in MenACWY recipients.

The CDR3 regions of human TCRbeta chains were analyzed by immunosequencing. In the original analysis: Repertoire TCRs were checked for matches against a reference library of SARS-CoV-2-specific TCRs that had been generated using the MIRA antigen-specificity platform. Breadth was defined as the fraction of unique TCRs that were SARS-CoV-2-associated. Depth was defined as the fraction of total T cells that were SARS-CoV-2-associated. Using the MIRA data, every spike-specific TCR was mapped to the spike region that the TCR reacted to and assigned to either a CD4 or a CD8 class. Log10-transformed breadth and depth values were compared by one-way ANOVA with Sidak's multiple comparisons tests. Drawn from immuneACCESS, this table holds only the in-frame rearrangements with V and J called that TCRdb kept. Clones are partly lost; checked studies trace under half to an unresolved V gene and leave the rest unexplained. D and trimming were read from the DNA, whereas the V and J calls and clone size are those reported in that table. Counted in this sample were 100,000 to 150,000 clones; under 90% of them appeared once. Together, the top ten hold approximately 6.8% of the sample.

CDR1 and CDR2 (SGHRS, YFSETQ) derive from the germline V gene. The V and J ends are trimmed by 1 base and 10 bases, leaving 12 bases between them. The CDR3 measures 13 amino acids from cysteine to phenylalanine. Kept here is only the CDR3 DNA, which spans 39 bases and is read in frame from base 1. The sequence derives from an adult in good health. The rearranged chain carries TRBV5-1 and TRBJ1-5; matching of 6 bases hints at TRBD1 as the D gene. The sequencing here drew on peripheral blood, taken on day 0 of AZD1222 vaccination. The nucleotide sequence is TGCGCCAGCAGCTTGCAACAGGGAGGACCCCAGCATTTT. It encodes CASSLQQGGPQHF.